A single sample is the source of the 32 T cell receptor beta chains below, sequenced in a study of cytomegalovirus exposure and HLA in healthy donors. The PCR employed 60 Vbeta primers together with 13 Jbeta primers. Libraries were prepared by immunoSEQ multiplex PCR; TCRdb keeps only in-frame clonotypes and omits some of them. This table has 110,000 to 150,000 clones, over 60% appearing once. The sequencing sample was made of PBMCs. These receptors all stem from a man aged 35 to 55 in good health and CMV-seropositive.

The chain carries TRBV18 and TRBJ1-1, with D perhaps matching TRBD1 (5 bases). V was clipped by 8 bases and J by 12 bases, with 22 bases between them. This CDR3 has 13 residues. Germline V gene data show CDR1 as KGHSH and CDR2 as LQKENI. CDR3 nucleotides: TGTGCCAGCACCAACCTTACTGGGGCGAGGTCTTTCTTT. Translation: CASTNLTGARSFF.

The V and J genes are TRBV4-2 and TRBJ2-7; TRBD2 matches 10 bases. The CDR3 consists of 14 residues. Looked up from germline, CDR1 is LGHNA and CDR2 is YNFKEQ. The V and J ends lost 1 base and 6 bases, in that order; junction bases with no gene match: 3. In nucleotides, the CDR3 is TGTGCCAGCAGCCAAGTTTCTAGCGGGAGCGAGCAGTACTTC. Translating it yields CASSQVSSGSEQYF.

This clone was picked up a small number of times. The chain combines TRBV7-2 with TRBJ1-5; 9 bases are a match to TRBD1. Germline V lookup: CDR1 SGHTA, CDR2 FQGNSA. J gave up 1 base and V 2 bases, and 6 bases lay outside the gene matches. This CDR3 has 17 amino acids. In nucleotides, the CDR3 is TGTGCCAGCAGCTTAATGACAGGGGGTCAGAGCAATCAGCCCCAGCATTTT. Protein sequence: CASSLMTGGQSNQPQHF. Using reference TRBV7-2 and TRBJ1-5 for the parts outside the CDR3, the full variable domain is GAGVSQSPSNKVTEKGKDVELRCDPISGHTALYWYRQSLGQGLEFLIYFQGNSAPDKSGLPSDRFSAERTGGSVSTLTIQRTQQEDSAVYLCASSLMTGGQSNQPQHFGDGTRLSIL.

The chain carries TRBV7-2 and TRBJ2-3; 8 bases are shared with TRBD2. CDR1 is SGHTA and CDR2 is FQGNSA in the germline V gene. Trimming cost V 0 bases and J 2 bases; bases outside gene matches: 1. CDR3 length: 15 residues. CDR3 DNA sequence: TGTGCCAGCAGCTTAGCGGGACTAGTCACAGATACGCAGTATTTT. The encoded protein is CASSLAGLVTDTQYF.

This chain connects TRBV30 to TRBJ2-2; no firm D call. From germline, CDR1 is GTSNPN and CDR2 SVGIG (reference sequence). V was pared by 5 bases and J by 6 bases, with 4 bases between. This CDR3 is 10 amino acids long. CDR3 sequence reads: CAWGPGELFF. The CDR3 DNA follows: TGTGCCTGGGGGCCCGGGGAGCTGTTTTTT.

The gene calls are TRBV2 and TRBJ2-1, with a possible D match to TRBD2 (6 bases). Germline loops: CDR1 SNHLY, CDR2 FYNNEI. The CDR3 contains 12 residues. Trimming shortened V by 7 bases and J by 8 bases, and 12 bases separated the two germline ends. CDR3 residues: CASNRLVDEQFF. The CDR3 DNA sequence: TGTGCCAGCAACCGACTAGTCGATGAGCAGTTCTTC.

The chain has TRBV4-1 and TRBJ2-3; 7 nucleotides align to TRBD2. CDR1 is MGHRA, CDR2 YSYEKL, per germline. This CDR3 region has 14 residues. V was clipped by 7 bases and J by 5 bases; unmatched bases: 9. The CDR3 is CASTPGGGIDTQYF. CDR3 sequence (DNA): TGCGCCAGCACCCCCGGCGGGGGAATAGATACGCAGTATTTT.

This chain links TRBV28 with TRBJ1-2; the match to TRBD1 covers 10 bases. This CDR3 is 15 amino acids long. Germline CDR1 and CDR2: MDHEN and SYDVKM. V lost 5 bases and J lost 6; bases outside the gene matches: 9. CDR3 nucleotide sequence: TGTGCCAGCAGTACTACCCCGGGACAGGGGAATGGCTACACCTTC. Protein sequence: CASSTTPGQGNGYTF.

Written as DNA, the CDR3 is TGTGCCAGCAGTTACGGCAGCGGCCACAATGAGCAGTTCTTC. Amino acid sequence: CASSYGSGHNEQFF. The rearrangement links TRBV6-5 to TRBJ2-1; D possibly corresponds to TRBD2 (5 bases). CDR3 size: 14 residues. V dropped 2 bases and J dropped 5 bases, with 10 bases sitting between them. Germline V gene data show CDR1 as MNHEY and CDR2 as SVGAGI.

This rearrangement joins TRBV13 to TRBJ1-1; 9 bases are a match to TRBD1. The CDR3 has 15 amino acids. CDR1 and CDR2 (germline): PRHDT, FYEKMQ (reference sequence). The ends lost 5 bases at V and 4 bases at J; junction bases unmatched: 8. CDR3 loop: CASSPYDRGGTEAFF. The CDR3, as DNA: TGTGCCAGCAGCCCCTATGACAGGGGGGGCACTGAAGCTTTCTTT.

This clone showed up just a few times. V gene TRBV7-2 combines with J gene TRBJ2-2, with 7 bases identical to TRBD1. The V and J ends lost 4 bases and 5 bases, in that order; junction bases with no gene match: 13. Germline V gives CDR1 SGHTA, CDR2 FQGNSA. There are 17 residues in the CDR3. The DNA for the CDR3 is TGTGCCAGCAGCTCTTGGGAATACAGGGGTTGGACCGGGGAGCTGTTTTTT. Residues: CASSSWEYRGWTGELFF.

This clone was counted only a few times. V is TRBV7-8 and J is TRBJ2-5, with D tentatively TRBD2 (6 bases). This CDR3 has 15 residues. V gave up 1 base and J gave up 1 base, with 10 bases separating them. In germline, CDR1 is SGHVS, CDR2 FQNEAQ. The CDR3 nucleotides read TGTGCCAGCAGCTTAGGAGGAGGGAGCCAAGAGACCCAGTACTTC. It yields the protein CASSLGGGSQETQYF.

CDR3 amino acids: CSAGGGTEAFF. The CDR3 DNA reads TGCAGCGCTGGCGGGGGCACTGAAGCTTTCTTT. This chain uses TRBV29-1 with TRBJ1-1; D possibly corresponds to TRBD1 (5 bases). Germline CDR1 reads SQVTM; CDR2 reads ANQGSEA. Trimming cost V 7 bases and J 4 bases, with 10 bases left between them. This CDR3 is built from 11 residues.

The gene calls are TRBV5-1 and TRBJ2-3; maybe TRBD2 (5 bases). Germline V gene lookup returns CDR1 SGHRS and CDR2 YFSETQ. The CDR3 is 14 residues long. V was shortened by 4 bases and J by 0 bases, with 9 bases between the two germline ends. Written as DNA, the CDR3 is TGCGCCAGCAGCGCGACTACTAGCACAGATACGCAGTATTTT. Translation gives CASSATTSTDTQYF. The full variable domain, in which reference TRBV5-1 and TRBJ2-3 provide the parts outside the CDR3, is KAGVTQTPRYLIKTRGQQVTLSCSPISGHRSVSWYQQTPGQGLQFLFEYFSETQRNKGNFPGRFSGRQFSNSRSEMNVSTLELGDSALYLCASSATTSTDTQYFGPGTRLTVL.

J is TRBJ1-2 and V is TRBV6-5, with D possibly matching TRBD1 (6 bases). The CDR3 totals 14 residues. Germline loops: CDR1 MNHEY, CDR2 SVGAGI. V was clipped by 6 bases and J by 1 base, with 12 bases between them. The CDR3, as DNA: TGTGCCAGCAGCTCGGGACACATTAACTATGGCTACACCTTC. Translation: CASSSGHINYGYTF.

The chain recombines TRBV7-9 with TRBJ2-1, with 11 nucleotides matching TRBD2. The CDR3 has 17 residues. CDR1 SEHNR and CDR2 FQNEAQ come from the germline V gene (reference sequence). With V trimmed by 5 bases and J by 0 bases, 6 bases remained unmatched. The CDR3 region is CASSPGLAGGSYNEQFF. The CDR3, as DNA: TGTGCCAGCAGCCCCGGACTAGCGGGTGGCTCCTACAATGAGCAGTTCTTC.

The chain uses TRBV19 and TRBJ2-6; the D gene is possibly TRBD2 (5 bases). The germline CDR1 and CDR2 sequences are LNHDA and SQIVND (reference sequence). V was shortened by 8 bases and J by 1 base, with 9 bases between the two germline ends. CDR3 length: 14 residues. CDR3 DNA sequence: TGTGCCAGTTCTCAGCGGTCTGGGGCCAACGTCCTGACTTTC. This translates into CASSQRSGANVLTF.

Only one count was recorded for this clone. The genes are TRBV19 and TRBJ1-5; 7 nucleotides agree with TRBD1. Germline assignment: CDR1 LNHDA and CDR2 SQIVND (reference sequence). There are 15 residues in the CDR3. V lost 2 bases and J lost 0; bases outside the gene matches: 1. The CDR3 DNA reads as TGTGCCAGTAGTATATGGGACAGTAGCAATCAGCCCCAGCATTTT. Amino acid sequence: CASSIWDSSNQPQHF.

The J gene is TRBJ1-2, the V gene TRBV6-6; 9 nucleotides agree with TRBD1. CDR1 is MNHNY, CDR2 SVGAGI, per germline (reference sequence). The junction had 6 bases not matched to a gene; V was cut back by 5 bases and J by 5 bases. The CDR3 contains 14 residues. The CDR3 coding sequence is TGTGCCAGCAGTACAGGGGGCGCGGGGTATGGCTACACCTTC. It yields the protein CASSTGGAGYGYTF.

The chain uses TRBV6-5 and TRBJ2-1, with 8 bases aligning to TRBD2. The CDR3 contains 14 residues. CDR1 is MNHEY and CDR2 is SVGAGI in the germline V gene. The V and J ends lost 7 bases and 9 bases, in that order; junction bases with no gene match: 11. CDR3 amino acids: CASIDGGLGIEQFF. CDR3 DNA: TGTGCCAGCATCGATGGGGGACTAGGTATTGAGCAGTTCTTC.

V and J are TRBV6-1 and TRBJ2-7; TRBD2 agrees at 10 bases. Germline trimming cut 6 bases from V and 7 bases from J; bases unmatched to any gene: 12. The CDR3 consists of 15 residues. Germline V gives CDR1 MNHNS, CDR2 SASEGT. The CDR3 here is CASSALAGAVGEQYF. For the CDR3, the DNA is TGTGCCAGCAGCGCGCTAGCGGGGGCCGTTGGAGAGCAGTACTTC.

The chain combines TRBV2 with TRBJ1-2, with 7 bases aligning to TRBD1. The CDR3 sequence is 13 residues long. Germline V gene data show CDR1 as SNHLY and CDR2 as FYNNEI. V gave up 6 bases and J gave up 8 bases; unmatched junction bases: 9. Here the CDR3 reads CASSQDRVEGYTF. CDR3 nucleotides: TGTGCCAGCAGCCAAGACAGGGTTGAGGGCTACACCTTC.

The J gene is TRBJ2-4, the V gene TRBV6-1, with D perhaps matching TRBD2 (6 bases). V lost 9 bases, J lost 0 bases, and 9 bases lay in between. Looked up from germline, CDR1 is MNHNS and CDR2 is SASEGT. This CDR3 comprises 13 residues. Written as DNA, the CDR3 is TGTGCCAGTTCCGGGGGAGCCAAAAACATTCAGTACTTC. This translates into CASSGGAKNIQYF.

The CDR3 loop is CASSLGVGGSRQYLYF. CDR3 coding DNA: TGTGCCAGCAGCTTAGGGGTTGGCGGGAGTAGACAGTATCTGTACTTC. The chain uses TRBV11-3 and TRBJ2-7; TRBD2 matches 7 bases. The germline V gene has CDR1 SGHNT and CDR2 YENEEA. The V segment lost 1 base and the J segment 12 bases; nucleotides outside the gene matches: 18. There are 16 residues in the CDR3. Full variable domain (missing parts from reference TRBV11-3 and TRBJ2-7): EAGVVQSPRYKIIEKKQPVAFWCNPISGHNTLYWYLQNLGQGPELLIRYENEEAVDDSQLPKDRFSAERLKGVDSTLKIQPAELGDSAVYLCASSLGVGGSRQYLYFGPGTRLTVT.

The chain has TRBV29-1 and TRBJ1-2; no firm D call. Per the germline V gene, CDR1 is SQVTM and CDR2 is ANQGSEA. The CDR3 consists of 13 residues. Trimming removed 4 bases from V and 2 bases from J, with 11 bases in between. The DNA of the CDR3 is TGCAGCGTTGTAGTGACTTCCAACTATGGCTACACCTTC. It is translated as CSVVVTSNYGYTF.

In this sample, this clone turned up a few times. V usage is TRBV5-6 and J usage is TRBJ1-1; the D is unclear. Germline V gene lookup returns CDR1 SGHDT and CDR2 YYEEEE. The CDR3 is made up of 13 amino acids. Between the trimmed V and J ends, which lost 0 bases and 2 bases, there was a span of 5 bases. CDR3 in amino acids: CASSLGSNTEAFF. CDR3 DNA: TGTGCCAGCAGCTTGGGTAGTAACACTGAAGCTTTCTTT.

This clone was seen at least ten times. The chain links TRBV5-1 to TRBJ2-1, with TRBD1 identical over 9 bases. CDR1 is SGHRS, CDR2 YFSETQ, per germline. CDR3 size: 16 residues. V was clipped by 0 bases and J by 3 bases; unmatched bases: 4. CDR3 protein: CASSLERQGDYNEQFF. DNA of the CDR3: TGCGCCAGCAGCTTGGAACGACAGGGGGACTACAATGAGCAGTTCTTC.

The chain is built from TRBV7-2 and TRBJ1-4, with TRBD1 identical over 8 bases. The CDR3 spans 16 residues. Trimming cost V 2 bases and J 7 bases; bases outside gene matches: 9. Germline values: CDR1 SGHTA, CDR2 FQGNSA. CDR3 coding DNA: TGTGCCAGCAGCTTACGCGGTGCAGGGGGCTCTGAAAAACTGTTTTTT. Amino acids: CASSLRGAGGSEKLFF.

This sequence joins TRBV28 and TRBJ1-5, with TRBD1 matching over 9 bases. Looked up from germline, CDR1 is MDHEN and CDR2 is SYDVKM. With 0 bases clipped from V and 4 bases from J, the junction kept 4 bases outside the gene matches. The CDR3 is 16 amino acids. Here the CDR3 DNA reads TGTGCCAGCAGTTTATGGGTGGGACAGGGAAATCAGCCCCAGCATTTT. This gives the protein CASSLWVGQGNQPQHF.

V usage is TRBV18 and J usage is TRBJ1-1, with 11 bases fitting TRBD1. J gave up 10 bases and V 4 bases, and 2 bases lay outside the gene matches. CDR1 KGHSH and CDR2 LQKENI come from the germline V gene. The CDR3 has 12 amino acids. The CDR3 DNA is TGTGCCAGCTCACTAGGACAGGGGGCAGCTTTCTTT. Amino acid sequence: CASSLGQGAAFF.

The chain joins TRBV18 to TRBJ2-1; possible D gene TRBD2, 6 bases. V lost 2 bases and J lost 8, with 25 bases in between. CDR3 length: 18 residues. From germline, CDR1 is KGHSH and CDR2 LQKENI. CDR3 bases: TGTGCCAGCTCACCAACCCGCTCGAGTCTAGCGAATGTAGATGAGCAGTTCTTC. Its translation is CASSPTRSSLANVDEQFF.

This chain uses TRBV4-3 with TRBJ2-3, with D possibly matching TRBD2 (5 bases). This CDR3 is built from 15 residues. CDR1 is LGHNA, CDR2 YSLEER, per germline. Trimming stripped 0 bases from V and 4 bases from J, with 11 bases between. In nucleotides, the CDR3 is TGCGCCAGCAGCCAAGATATGGCGCGGGCAGATACGCAGTATTTT. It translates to CASSQDMARADTQYF.